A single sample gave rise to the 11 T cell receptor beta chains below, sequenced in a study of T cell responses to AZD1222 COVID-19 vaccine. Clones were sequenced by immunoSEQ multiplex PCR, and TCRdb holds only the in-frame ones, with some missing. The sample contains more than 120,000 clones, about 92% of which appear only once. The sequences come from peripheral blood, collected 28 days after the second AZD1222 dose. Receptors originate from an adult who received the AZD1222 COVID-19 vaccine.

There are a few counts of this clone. The CDR3 DNA follows: TGTGCCAGATGTAGAGGGCCAGGACTGTTTTTT. It specifies CARCRGPGLFF. The V call is TRBV9, the J call TRBJ1-4; D unresolved. V was shortened by 8 bases and J by 13 bases, with 15 bases between the two germline ends. The germline gives CDR1 SGDLS, CDR2 YYNGEE. The CDR3 sequence is 11 residues long.

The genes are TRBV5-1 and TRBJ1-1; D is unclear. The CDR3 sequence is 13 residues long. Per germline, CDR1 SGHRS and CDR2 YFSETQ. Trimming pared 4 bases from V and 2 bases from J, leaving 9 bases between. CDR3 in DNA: TGCGCCAGCAGCAAGTCCCCCAACACTGAAGCTTTCTTT. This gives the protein CASSKSPNTEAFF.

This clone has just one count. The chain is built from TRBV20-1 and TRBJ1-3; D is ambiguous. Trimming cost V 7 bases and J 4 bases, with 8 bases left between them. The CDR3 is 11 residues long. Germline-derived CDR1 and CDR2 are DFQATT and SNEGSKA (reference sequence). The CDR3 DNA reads TGCAGTGTGGGATTCGGAAACACCATATATTTT. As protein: CSVGFGNTIYF.

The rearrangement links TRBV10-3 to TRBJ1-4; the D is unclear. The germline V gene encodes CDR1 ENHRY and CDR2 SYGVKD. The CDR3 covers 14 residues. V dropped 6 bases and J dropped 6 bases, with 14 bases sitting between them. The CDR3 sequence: CAISAGLTDEKLFF. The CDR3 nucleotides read TGTGCCATCAGCGCCGGACTAACCGATGAAAAACTGTTTTTT.

The CDR3 nucleotides are TGTGCCAGCAGCTTAGATCTGGGAGCATATGAGCAGTTCTTC. It specifies CASSLDLGAYEQFF. The chain joins TRBV7-6 to TRBJ2-1; the D gene is possibly TRBD2 (5 bases). CDR3 length equals 14 residues. Trimming stripped 1 base from V and 8 bases from J, with 12 bases between. Germline V lookup: CDR1 SGHVS, CDR2 FNYEAQ. Together with reference TRBV7-6 and TRBJ2-1, the CDR3 gives the full variable domain: GAGVSQSPRYKVTKRGQDVALRCDPISGHVSLYWYRQALGQGPEFLTYFNYEAQQDKSGLPNDRFSAERPEGSISTLTIQRTEQRDSAMYRCASSLDLGAYEQFFGPGTRLTVL.

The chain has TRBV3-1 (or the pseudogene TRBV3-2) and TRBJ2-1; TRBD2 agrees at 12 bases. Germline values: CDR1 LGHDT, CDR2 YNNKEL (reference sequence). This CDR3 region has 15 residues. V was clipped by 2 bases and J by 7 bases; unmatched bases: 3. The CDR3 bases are TGTGCCAGCAGCCAACCTCTAGCGGGAGGGAATGAGCAGTTCTTC. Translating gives CASSQPLAGGNEQFF.

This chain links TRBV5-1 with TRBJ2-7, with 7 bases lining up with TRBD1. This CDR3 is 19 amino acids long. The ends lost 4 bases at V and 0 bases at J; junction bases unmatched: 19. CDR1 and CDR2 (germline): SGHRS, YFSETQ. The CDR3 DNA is TGCGCCAGCAGCCTGACTCCTATTCGGGACAGTGGGAGCTCCTACGAGCAGTACTTC. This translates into CASSLTPIRDSGSSYEQYF.

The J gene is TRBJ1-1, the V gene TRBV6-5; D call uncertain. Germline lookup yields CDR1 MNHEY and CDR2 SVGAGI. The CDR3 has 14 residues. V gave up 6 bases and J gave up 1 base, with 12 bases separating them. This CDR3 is CASRTGPGNTEAFF. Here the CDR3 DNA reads TGTGCCAGCAGAACTGGCCCTGGGAACACTGAAGCTTTCTTT.

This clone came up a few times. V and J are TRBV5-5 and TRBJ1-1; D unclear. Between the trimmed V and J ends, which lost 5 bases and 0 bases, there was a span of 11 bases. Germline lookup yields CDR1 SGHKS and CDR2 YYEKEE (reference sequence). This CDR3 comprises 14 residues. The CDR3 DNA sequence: TGTGCCAGCAGTGGGGAGTACATGAACACTGAAGCTTTCTTT. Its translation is CASSGEYMNTEAFF.

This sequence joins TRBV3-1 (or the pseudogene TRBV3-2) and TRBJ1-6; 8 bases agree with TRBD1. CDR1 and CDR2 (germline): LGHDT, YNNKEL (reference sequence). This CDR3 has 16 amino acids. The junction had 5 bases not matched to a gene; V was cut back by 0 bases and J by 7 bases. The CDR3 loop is CASSQDLGTGNSPLHF. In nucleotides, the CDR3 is TGTGCCAGCAGCCAAGATTTAGGGACAGGAAATTCACCCCTCCACTTT.

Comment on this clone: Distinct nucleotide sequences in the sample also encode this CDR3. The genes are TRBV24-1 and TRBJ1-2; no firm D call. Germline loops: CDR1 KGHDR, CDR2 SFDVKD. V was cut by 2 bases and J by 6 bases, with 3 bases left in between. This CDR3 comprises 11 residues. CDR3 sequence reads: CATSDSNGYTF. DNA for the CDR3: TGTGCCACCAGTGATTCGAATGGCTACACCTTC.